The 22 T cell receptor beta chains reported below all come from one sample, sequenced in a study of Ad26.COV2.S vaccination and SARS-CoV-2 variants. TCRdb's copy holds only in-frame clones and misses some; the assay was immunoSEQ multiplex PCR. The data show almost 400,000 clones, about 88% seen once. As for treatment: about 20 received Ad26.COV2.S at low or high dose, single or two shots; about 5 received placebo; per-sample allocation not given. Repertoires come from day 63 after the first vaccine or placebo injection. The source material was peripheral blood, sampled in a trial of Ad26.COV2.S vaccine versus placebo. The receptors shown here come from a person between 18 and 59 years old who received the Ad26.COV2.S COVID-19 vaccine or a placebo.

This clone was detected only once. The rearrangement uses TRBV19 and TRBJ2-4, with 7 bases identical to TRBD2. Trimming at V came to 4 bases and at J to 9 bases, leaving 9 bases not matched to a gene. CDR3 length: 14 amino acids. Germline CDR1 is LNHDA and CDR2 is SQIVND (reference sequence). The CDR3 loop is CASSSMGEGSIQYF. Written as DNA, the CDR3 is TGTGCCAGTAGTAGCATGGGGGAGGGAAGCATTCAGTACTTC.

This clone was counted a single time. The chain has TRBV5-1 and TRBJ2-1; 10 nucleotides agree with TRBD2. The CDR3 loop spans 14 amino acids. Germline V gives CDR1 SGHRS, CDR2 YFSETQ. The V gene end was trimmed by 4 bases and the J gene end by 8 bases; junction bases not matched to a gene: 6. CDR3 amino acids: CASSPGLAAHEQFF. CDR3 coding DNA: TGCGCCAGCAGCCCCGGACTAGCGGCCCATGAGCAGTTCTTC.

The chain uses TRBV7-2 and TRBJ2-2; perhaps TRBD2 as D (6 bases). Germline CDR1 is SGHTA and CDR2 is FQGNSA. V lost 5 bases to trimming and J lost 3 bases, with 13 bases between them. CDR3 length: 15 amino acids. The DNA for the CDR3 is TGTGCCAGCAGCCCCCCTAGCGCTCACACCGGGGAGCTGTTTTTT. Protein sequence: CASSPPSAHTGELFF. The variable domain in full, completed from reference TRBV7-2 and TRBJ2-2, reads GAGVSQSPSNKVTEKGKDVELRCDPISGHTALYWYRQSLGQGLEFLIYFQGNSAPDKSGLPSDRFSAERTGGSVSTLTIQRTQQEDSAVYLCASSPPSAHTGELFFGEGSRLTVL.

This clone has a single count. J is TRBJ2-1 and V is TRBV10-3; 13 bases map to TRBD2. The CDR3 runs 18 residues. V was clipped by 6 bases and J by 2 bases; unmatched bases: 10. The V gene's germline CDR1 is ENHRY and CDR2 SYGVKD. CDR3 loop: CAIRTGTSGKGAYNEQFF. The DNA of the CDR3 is TGTGCCATCAGGACCGGGACTAGCGGGAAAGGAGCCTACAATGAGCAGTTCTTC.

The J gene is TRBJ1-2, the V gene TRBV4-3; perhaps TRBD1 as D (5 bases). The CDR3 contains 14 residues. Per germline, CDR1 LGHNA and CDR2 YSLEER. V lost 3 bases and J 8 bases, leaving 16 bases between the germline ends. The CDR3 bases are TGCGCCAGCAGCCAGGTTCTGGGGGGGAGAGGCTACACCTTC. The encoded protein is CASSQVLGGRGYTF.

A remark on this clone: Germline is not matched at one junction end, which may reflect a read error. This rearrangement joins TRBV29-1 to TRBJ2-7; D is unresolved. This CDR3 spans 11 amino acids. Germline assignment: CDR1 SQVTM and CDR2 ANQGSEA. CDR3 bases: TGCAGCGTTGAAGAAGGGCCCTACCTCCTTTTC. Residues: CSVEEGPYLLF.

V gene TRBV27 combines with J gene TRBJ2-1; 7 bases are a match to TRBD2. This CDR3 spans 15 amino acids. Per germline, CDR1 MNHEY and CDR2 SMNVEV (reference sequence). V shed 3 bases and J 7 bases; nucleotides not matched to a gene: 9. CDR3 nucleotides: TGTGCCAGCAGTTTTTTCGGACTAGATGGAAATGAGCAGTTCTTC. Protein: CASSFFGLDGNEQFF.

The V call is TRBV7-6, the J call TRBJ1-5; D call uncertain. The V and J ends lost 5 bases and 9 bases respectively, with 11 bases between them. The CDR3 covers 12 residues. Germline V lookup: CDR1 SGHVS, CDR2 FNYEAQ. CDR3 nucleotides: TGTGCCAGCAGCCCCCAGGCCGGGCCCCAGCATTTT. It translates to CASSPQAGPQHF.

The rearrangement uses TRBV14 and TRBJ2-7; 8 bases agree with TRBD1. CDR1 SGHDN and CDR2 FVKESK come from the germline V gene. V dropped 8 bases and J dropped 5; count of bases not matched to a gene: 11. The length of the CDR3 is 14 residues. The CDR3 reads CASRQGPLAHEQYF. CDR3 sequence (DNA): TGTGCCAGCCGACAGGGGCCCTTGGCTCACGAGCAGTACTTC.

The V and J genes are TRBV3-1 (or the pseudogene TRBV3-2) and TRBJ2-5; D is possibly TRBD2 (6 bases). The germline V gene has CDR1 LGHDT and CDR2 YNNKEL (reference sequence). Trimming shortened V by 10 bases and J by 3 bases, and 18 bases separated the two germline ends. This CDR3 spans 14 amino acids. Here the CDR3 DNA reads TGTGCCACCCTATCCAGCACGGGAGAAGAGACCCAGTACTTC. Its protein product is CATLSSTGEETQYF.

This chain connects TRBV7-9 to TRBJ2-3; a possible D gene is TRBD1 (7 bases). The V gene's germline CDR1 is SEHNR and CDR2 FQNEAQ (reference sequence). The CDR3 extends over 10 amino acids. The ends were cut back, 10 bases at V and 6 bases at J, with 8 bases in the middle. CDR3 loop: CATGGDTQYF. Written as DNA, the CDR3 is TGTGCCACAGGGGGGGATACGCAGTATTTT.

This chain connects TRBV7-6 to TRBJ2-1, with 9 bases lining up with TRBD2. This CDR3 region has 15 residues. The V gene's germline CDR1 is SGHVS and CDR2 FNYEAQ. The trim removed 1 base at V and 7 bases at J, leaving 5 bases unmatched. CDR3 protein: CASSLEVLAGNEQFF. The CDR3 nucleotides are TGTGCCAGCAGCTTAGAAGTTCTAGCGGGAAATGAGCAGTTCTTC.

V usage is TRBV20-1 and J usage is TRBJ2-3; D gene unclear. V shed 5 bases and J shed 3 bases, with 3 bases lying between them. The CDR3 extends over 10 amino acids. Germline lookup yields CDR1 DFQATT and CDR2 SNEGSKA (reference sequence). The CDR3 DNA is TGCAGTGCTCAGACAGATACGCAGTATTTT. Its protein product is CSAQTDTQYF.

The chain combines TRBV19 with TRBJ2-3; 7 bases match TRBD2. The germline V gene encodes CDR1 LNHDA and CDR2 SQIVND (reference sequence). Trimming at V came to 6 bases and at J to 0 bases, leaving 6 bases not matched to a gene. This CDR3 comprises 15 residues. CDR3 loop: CASRESGTSTDTQYF. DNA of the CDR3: TGTGCCAGTAGAGAGAGCGGGACGAGCACAGATACGCAGTATTTT.

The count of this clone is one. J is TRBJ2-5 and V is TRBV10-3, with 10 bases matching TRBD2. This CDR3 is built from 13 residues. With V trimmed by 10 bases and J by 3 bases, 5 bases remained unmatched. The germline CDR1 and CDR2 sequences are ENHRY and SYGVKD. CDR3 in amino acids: CATGTSEKETQYF. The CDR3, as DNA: TGTGCCACCGGGACTAGCGAGAAAGAGACCCAGTACTTC.

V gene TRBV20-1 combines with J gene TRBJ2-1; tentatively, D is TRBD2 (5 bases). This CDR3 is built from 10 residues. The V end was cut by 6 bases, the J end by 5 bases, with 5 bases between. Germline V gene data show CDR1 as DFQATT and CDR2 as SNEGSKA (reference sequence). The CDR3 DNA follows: TGCAGTGCCGGGGACAATGAGCAGTTCTTC. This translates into CSAGDNEQFF.

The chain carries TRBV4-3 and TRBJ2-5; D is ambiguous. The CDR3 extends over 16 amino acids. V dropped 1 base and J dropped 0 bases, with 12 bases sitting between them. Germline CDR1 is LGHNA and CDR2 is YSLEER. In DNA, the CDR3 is TGCGCCAGCAGCCAAGGGTTAAGCTCGTACCAAGAGACCCAGTACTTC. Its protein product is CASSQGLSSYQETQYF.

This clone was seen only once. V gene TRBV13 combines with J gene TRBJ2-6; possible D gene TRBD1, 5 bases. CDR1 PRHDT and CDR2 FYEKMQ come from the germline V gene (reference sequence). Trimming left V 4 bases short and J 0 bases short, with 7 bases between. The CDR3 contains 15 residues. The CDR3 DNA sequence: TGTGCCAGCAGCTCGACAGACTCTGGGGCCAACGTCCTGACTTTC. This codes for CASSSTDSGANVLTF.

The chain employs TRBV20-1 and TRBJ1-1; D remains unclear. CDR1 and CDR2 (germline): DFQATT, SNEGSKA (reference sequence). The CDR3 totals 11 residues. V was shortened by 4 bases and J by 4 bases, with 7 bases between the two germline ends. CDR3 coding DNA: TGCAGTGCTAAAACGAGCACTGAAGCTTTCTTT. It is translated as CSAKTSTEAFF.

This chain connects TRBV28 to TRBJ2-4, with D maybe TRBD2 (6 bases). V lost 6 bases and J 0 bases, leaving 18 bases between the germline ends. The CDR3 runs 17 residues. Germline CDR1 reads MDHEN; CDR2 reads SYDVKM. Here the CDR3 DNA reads TGTGCCAGCAGACCGGGACTTGGGATTATAGCCAAAAACATTCAGTACTTC. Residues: CASRPGLGIIAKNIQYF.

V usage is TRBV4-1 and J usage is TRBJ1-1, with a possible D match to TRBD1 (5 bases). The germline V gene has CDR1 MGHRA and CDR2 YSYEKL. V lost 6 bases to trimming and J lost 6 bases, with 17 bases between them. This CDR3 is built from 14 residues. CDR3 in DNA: TGCGCCAGCAGTCTAAGGGTAGGGGCCCCTGAAGCTTTCTTT. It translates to CASSLRVGAPEAFF.

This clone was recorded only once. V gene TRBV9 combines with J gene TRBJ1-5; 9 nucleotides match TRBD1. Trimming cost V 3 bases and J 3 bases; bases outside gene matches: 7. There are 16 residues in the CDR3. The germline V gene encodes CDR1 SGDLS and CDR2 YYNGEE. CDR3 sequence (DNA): TGTGCCAGCAGCGCCGGGACAGGGTCGAACAATCAGCCCCAGCATTTT. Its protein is CASSAGTGSNNQPQHF. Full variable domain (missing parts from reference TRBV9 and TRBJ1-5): DSGVTQTPKHLITATGQRVTLRCSPRSGDLSVYWYQQSLDQGLQFLIQYYNGEERAKGNILERFSAQQFPDLHSELNLSSLELGDSALYFCASSAGTGSNNQPQHFGDGTRLSIL.